There are a few counts of the clone carrying this T cell receptor (beta chain). No antigen is known for it. PBMCs served as the source from which CD4+ and CD8+ T cells were sorted. The authors extracted RNA and reverse transcribed it into cDNA as the sequencing template. Repertoires were generated with immunoSEQ multiplex PCR, while TCRdb's copy carries only in-frame clones and drops some. The repertoire includes around 190,000 clones, 45% to 70% of them detected once, and nearly 5% sits in the top ten. The data originate from a study of CD8+ T cells in alopecia areata. Study-wide findings and caveats: Compared with normal scalp, lesional scalp had higher clonality and more expanded CD8+ clones. Normal-skin resident alphabeta T cells also appear among scalp sample sequences. Mice gave a clearer picture of TCR sharing than patients did, possibly for HLA-related reasons.

CDR1 and CDR2 (germline): SQVTM, ANQGSEA. Trimming took 7 bases from V and 5 from J, leaving 17 bases between them. The CDR3 runs 13 residues. This clonotype originated in a human donor in good health. Sequenced material: CD8+ T cells sorted from blood. V is TRBV29-1 and J is TRBJ2-5; D gene unclear. The CDR3 loop reads CSAIPGSSETQYF. The CDR3 nucleotides read TGCAGCGCAATCCCAGGTAGTTCGGAGACCCAGTACTTC.